This note documents a single T cell receptor beta chain sequence. Antigen unknown. This sample was included in a study of T cell responses to AZD1222 COVID-19 vaccine. Whole-study findings and limits: Donors in the cohort were predominantly white British and more often female, and clonal diversity was possibly underestimated.

The repertoire was sequenced with immunoSEQ multiplex PCR; TCRdb's copy has only in-frame clones and lacks some. The profile shows 73,000 or so clones, roughly four fifths of them singletons. This CDR3 has 19 residues. Trimming took off 0 bases at V and 4 bases at J, with 26 bases between the two ends. Germline V gene lookup returns CDR1 SGHDT and CDR2 YYEEEE. Sequencing was performed on peripheral blood, taken on day 0 of AZD1222 vaccination. The gene calls are TRBV5-6 and TRBJ2-7; tentative D call: TRBD1 (7 bases). The receptor's source is an adult in good health. The CDR3 here is CASSLGWPDRTTYGYEQYF. In DNA form, the CDR3 reads TGTGCCAGCAGCTTGGGTTGGCCGGACAGGACTACCTACGGGTACGAGCAGTACTTC.